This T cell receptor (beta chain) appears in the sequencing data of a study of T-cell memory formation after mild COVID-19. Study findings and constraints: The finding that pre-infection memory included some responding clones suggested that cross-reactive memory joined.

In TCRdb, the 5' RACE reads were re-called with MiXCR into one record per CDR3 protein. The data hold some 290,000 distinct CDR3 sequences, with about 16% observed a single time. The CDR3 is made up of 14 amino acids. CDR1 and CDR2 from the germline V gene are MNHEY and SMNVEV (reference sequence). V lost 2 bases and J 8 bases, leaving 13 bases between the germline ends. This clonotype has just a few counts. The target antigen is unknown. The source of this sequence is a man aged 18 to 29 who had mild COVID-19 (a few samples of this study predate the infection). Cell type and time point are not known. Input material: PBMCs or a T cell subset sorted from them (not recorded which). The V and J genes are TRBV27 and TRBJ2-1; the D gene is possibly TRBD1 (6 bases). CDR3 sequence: CASSLRDRNHEQFF. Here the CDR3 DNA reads TGTGCCAGCAGTTTACGTGACAGGAACCATGAGCAGTTCTTC.